The 26 T cell receptor beta chains in this list originate from one sample, sequenced in a study of T-cell memory formation after mild COVID-19. MiXCR, applied by TCRdb to the 5' RACE reads, yields one record per CDR3 protein. The sample holds roughly 620,000 distinct CDR3 sequences, 15% to 20% seen once. Sequenced: PBMCs or a T cell subset sorted from them (not recorded which). The receptors shown here come from an adult woman who had mild COVID-19 (a few samples of this study predate the infection). Cell type and time point are not known.

This clonotype was recorded a few times. The chain is built from TRBV21-1 and TRBJ2-1; the table's D call of TRBD2 was not tested on the DNA. TRBV21-1 is noted as a pseudogene. The CDR3 is 15 residues long. CDR3 protein: CASSKDSRTYNEQFF. The CDR3 nucleotides are TGTGCCAGCAGCAAAGATAGCAGGACCTACAATGAGCAGTTCTTC.

This clonotype was counted a few times. The V call is TRBV4-3, the J call TRBJ1-1; D might be TRBD1 (5 bases). Looked up from germline, CDR1 is LGHNA and CDR2 is YSLEER. The CDR3 extends over 16 amino acids. V was clipped by 1 base and J by 0 bases, with 12 bases between them. CDR3 nucleotide sequence: TGCGCCAGCAGCCAAGGCGCAGCGGGGCTGAACACTGAAGCTTTCTTT. Translated: CASSQGAAGLNTEAFF.

In this sample, this clonotype turned up many times. The genes are TRBV24-1 and TRBJ2-7; 7 nucleotides match TRBD1. Per germline, CDR1 KGHDR and CDR2 SFDVKD. The CDR3 has 15 amino acids. V dropped 4 bases and J dropped 6; count of bases not matched to a gene: 11. This CDR3 is CATSDPSTGNREQYF. The CDR3 region has the DNA TGTGCCACCAGTGACCCTTCGACAGGGAACCGCGAGCAGTACTTC.

J is TRBJ1-3 and V is TRBV30; 9 bases map to TRBD1. Germline V CDR1 and CDR2: GTSNPN, SVGIG (reference sequence). Trimming took 7 bases from V and 9 from J; bases not matched to a gene: 10. The CDR3 is made up of 13 amino acids. CDR3 residues: CASGQGIPSTIYF. As DNA, the CDR3 is TGTGCCTCGGGACAGGGAATACCAAGCACCATATATTTT.

V is TRBV12-3 or TRBV12-4 and J is TRBJ2-1, with unresolved D. The CDR3 extends over 11 amino acids. Trimming removed 5 bases from V and 7 bases from J, with 6 bases in between. CDR3 loop: CASSGVNEQFF. CDR3 in DNA: TGTGCCAGCAGTGGGGTGAATGAGCAGTTCTTC.

The rearrangement joins TRBV7-9 to TRBJ2-5, with D perhaps TRBD2 (6 bases). V gave up 0 bases and J gave up 7 bases, with 12 bases separating them. CDR1 and CDR2 (germline): SEHNR, FQNEAQ (reference sequence). This CDR3 has 14 residues. In DNA form, the CDR3 reads TGTGCCAGCAGCTTAGCGACAGCCGGGGGGACCCAGTACTTC. It yields the protein CASSLATAGGTQYF. Full variable domain (outside the CDR3, taken from reference TRBV7-9 and TRBJ2-5): DTGVSQNPRHKITKRGQNVTFRCDPISEHNRLYWYRQTLGQGPEFLTYFQNEAQLEKSRLLSDRFSAERPKGSFSTLEIQRTEQGDSAMYLCASSLATAGGTQYFGPGTRLLVL.

The chain combines TRBV7-6 with TRBJ2-1; D possibly corresponds to TRBD2 (7 bases). CDR3 length: 18 amino acids. CDR1 and CDR2 (germline): SGHVS, FNYEAQ. Deletions cut 3 bases from V and 7 bases from J, with 25 bases between. For the CDR3, the DNA is TGTGCCAGCAGCTTTAGCCCTCCAACAGGGAGGGGTCTAAATGAGCAGTTCTTC. Residues: CASSFSPPTGRGLNEQFF.

This clonotype was observed a handful of times. The J gene is TRBJ2-3, the V gene TRBV7-2, with 7 bases lining up with TRBD2. Trimming at V came to 3 bases and at J to 6 bases, leaving 6 bases not matched to a gene. CDR1 SGHTA and CDR2 FQGNSA come from the germline V gene. There are 14 residues in the CDR3. The CDR3 DNA follows: TGTGCCAGCAGCTTGGGACTACGCTCCGATACGCAGTATTTT. It is translated as CASSLGLRSDTQYF.

The V gene is TRBV7-9, the J gene TRBJ2-1, with D perhaps TRBD1 (6 bases). This CDR3 contains 15 residues. Germline CDR1 SEHNR, CDR2 FQNEAQ (reference sequence). The V and J ends lost 4 bases and 5 bases respectively, with 15 bases between them. CDR3 DNA sequence: TGTGCCAGCAGCTCAGGGGTGGGCATGGACAATGAGCAGTTCTTC. Protein: CASSSGVGMDNEQFF. Full variable domain (remainder filled in from reference TRBV7-9 and TRBJ2-1): DTGVSQNPRHKITKRGQNVTFRCDPISEHNRLYWYRQTLGQGPEFLTYFQNEAQLEKSRLLSDRFSAERPKGSFSTLEIQRTEQGDSAMYLCASSSGVGMDNEQFFGPGTRLTVL.

CDR3 sequence reads: CATSDPTLAGRNNEQFF. DNA for the CDR3: TGTGCCACCAGTGATCCTACACTAGCGGGACGCAACAATGAGCAGTTCTTC. This chain links TRBV24-1 with TRBJ2-1; TRBD2 aligns across 10 bases. This CDR3 is built from 17 residues. Per germline, CDR1 KGHDR and CDR2 SFDVKD. The J segment lost 5 bases and the V segment lost 3 bases, leaving 9 bases of the junction unmatched.

This chain links TRBV7-3 with TRBJ2-3; D call uncertain. Trimming left V 1 base short and J 2 bases short, with 10 bases between. The CDR3 is 15 residues long. CDR1 and CDR2 (germline): SGHTA, FQGTGA. CDR3: CASSLRAGPTDTQYF. As DNA, the CDR3 is TGTGCCAGCAGCTTAAGGGCAGGACCCACAGATACGCAGTATTTT.

There are a few counts of this clonotype. CDR3 DNA sequence: TGCGCCAGCAGCTGGTCGGGACTAGCGGGAACTACACTCTACCTATACAATGAGCAGTTCTTC. Protein: CASSWSGLAGTTLYLYNEQFF. This chain uses TRBV5-1 with TRBJ2-1, with 13 bases lining up with TRBD2. Trimming at V came to 3 bases and at J to 4 bases, leaving 19 bases not matched to a gene. The CDR3 length is 21 residues. Germline-derived CDR1 and CDR2 are SGHRS and YFSETQ.

V is TRBV7-9 and J is TRBJ2-7; D perhaps matches TRBD2 (6 bases). Germline V gene lookup returns CDR1 SEHNR and CDR2 FQNEAQ (reference sequence). This CDR3 has 14 residues. V lost 5 bases, J lost 6 bases, and 17 bases lay in between. CDR3 region: CASSIGGSTFEQYF. Here the CDR3 DNA reads TGTGCCAGCAGCATCGGGGGATCCACGTTCGAGCAGTACTTC.

This sequence joins TRBV12-3 or TRBV12-4 and TRBJ2-7; TRBD2 matches at 8 bases. CDR3 length: 22 amino acids. V gave up 0 bases and J gave up 7 bases; unmatched junction bases: 29. CDR3 nucleotides: TGTGCCAGCAGTTTAGCAGGGGGACTAGTCAACCCTGCGTACGGCGCGGAGGGGGAGCAGTACTTC. Its protein product is CASSLAGGLVNPAYGAEGEQYF.

This clonotype was seen a handful of times. The chain is built from TRBV18 and TRBJ1-1; the D gene is possibly TRBD1 (5 bases). CDR3 length equals 16 residues. Between the trimmed V and J ends, which lost 5 bases and 1 base, there was a span of 17 bases. Germline V gene sequence: CDR1 KGHSH, CDR2 LQKENI. CDR3 nucleotides: TGTGCCAGCTCATGGGACTCCCAGATTGCGAACACTGAAGCTTTCTTT. It yields the protein CASSWDSQIANTEAFF.

This clonotype was observed at least ten times. The chain is built from TRBV12-3 or TRBV12-4 and TRBJ2-2; 10 bases match TRBD1. J gave up 4 bases and V 5 bases, and 4 bases lay outside the gene matches. The CDR3 runs to 15 residues. The CDR3 spells CASSPRTGGTGELFF. For the CDR3, the DNA is TGTGCCAGCAGTCCTCGGACAGGGGGCACCGGGGAGCTGTTTTTT.

This clonotype was seen more than once but under ten times. The chain uses TRBV12-3 or TRBV12-4 and TRBJ1-1; no definite D call. The CDR3 extends over 14 amino acids. The V end lost 3 bases, the J end lost 1 base, and 9 bases lay between the germline ends. CDR3 loop: CASSFGRKNTEAFF. CDR3 DNA: TGTGCCAGCAGTTTCGGGCGAAAGAACACTGAAGCTTTCTTT.

This clonotype was observed a handful of times. The missing conserved phenylalanine or tryptophan at the end of this CDR3 makes a read error likely. It is unclear where the CDR3 begins or ends on the DNA, so no DNA is shown, and the CDR3 is as TCRdb lists it. The gene calls are TRBV4-2 and TRBJ1-1; the D call of TRBD1 is as the table states it, not checked on the DNA. The CDR3 adds up to 13 amino acids, both ends counted. Germline V lookup: CDR1 LGHNA, CDR2 YNFKEQ. The CDR3 reads CASSQEGQGALVG.

Ten or more counts support this clonotype. This rearrangement joins TRBV5-1 to TRBJ2-1; perhaps TRBD2 as D (5 bases). The CDR3 spans 17 residues. Germline assignment: CDR1 SGHRS and CDR2 YFSETQ. V was clipped by 5 bases and J by 2 bases, with 20 bases between them. The CDR3 spells CASSYTTAAGTYNEQFF. The CDR3 DNA reads as TGCGCCAGCAGTTACACAACTGCGGCCGGGACCTACAATGAGCAGTTCTTC.

The DNA of the CDR3 is TGTGCCAGCTCACCAGAATATGTAGGTGGGGAGCAGTACTTC. Translating gives CASSPEYVGGEQYF. The chain recombines TRBV18 with TRBJ2-7; D unclear. In germline, CDR1 is KGHSH, CDR2 LQKENI. The CDR3 totals 14 residues. Trimming shortened V by 2 bases and J by 7 bases, and 15 bases separated the two germline ends.

This chain uses TRBV12-3 or TRBV12-4 with TRBJ2-7; 7 bases map to TRBD2. This CDR3 contains 15 residues. Trimming at V came to 1 base and at J to 0 bases, leaving 3 bases not matched to a gene. For the CDR3, the DNA is TGTGCCAGCAGTTTAGTACTAGCGAACTCCTACGAGCAGTACTTC. Its protein product is CASSLVLANSYEQYF.

This clonotype was observed a handful of times. This chain connects TRBV7-6 to TRBJ2-1; TRBD2 agrees at 13 bases. Trimming removed 4 bases from V and 8 bases from J; junction bases left unmatched: 2. The CDR3 consists of 14 residues. Germline-derived CDR1 and CDR2 are SGHVS and FNYEAQ. The CDR3 DNA reads as TGTGCCAGCAGCTCCGGGACTAGCGGGGATGAGCAGTTCTTC. It codes for CASSSGTSGDEQFF.

This clonotype was seen more than once but under ten times. A junction boundary mismatches the germline segment, possibly from a read error. The rearrangement joins TRBV7-8 to TRBJ1-2, with 9 bases fitting TRBD1. This CDR3 is built from 14 residues. The germline gives CDR1 SGHVS, CDR2 FQNEAQ. CDR3 coding DNA: TGTGCCAGCAGTTTAGACGGGACAGGGCACGGCTACACCTTC. Translation: CASSLDGTGHGYTF. Full variable domain (outside the CDR3, taken from reference TRBV7-8 and TRBJ1-2): GAGVSQSPRYKVAKRGQDVALRCDPISGHVSLFWYQQALGQGPEFLTYFQNEAQLDKSGLPSDRFFAERPEGSVSTLKIQRTQQEDSAVYLCASSLDGTGHGYTFGSGTRLTVV.

Only a few counts were recorded for this clonotype. The CDR3 sequence: CASSKCRPNEKLFF. CDR3 coding DNA: TGTGCCAGCAGCAAATGTAGGCCTAATGAAAAACTGTTTTTT. The chain uses TRBV21-1 and TRBJ1-4. TRBV21-1 is an annotated pseudogene. The CDR3 loop spans 14 amino acids.

This clonotype was seen a handful of times. J is TRBJ2-7 and V is TRBV5-1; TRBD2 matches 10 bases. Germline V CDR1 and CDR2: SGHRS, YFSETQ. Germline trimming cut 1 base from V and 6 bases from J; bases unmatched to any gene: 4. The CDR3 loop spans 14 amino acids. CDR3 sequence (DNA): TGCGCCAGCAGCTTGAGCGGGGGGGCGCGCGAGCAGTACTTC. This translates into CASSLSGGAREQYF.

This clonotype was seen a few times. CDR3 residues: CASNLGASGSGNTDTQYF. The CDR3 nucleotides are TGCGCCAGCAACCTGGGGGCTAGCGGGAGCGGCAACACAGATACGCAGTATTTT. The rearrangement joins TRBV5-1 to TRBJ2-3; 10 bases map to TRBD2. Germline V gene lookup returns CDR1 SGHRS and CDR2 YFSETQ. The V gene end was trimmed by 6 bases and the J gene end by 2 bases; junction bases not matched to a gene: 15. The CDR3 is 18 residues long.